The 24 T cell receptor beta chains below come from one sample, sequenced in a study of T cell responses to AZD1222 COVID-19 vaccine. The table came from immunoSEQ multiplex PCR; TCRdb's copy has only in-frame clones and leaves some out. The sample holds some 94,000 clones, approximately 90% seen once. Sequenced material: peripheral blood, taken 28 days after the second AZD1222 dose. Receptors originate from an adult who received the AZD1222 COVID-19 vaccine.

This clone was seen only a few times. This rearrangement joins TRBV10-1 to TRBJ2-7; D possibly corresponds to TRBD2 (5 bases). The CDR3 runs 17 residues. CDR1 is WNHNN, CDR2 SYGVQD, per germline (reference sequence). Trimming took off 6 bases at V and 4 bases at J, with 25 bases between the two ends. This CDR3 is CASSEAVQSSPRYEQYV. The CDR3 DNA is TGCGCCAGCAGCGAAGCGGTACAGTCCAGTCCTAGATACGAGCAGTACGTC.

This sequence joins TRBV7-3 and TRBJ1-1; tentative D call: TRBD1 (5 bases). V was trimmed by 2 bases and J by 0 bases, leaving 13 bases between them. The germline V gene has CDR1 SGHTA and CDR2 FQGTGA. CDR3 length: 16 amino acids. The CDR3 DNA follows: TGTGCCAGCAGCTTATTAGGAGAGGGGATGAACACTGAAGCTTTCTTT. This codes for CASSLLGEGMNTEAFF.

The chain employs TRBV5-3 and TRBJ1-2; D unclear. TRBV5-3 qualifies as an ORF whose function is uncertain. V lost 0 bases to trimming and J lost 5 bases, with 17 bases between them. CDR3 length: 16 amino acids. The CDR3 loop reads CARSLVPGFGVYGYTF. The CDR3 region has the DNA TGTGCCAGAAGCTTGGTTCCTGGGTTCGGGGTGTATGGCTACACCTTC.

The J gene is TRBJ2-7, the V gene TRBV7-9; D may be TRBD1 (5 bases). The germline V and J ends were trimmed by 6 bases and 0 bases, with 9 bases remaining between them. Germline CDR1 reads SEHNR; CDR2 reads FQNEAQ (reference sequence). The CDR3 loop spans 13 amino acids. This CDR3 is CASRLDSSYEQYV. The CDR3 bases are TGTGCCAGCAGACTCGACAGCTCCTACGAGCAGTACGTC.

V usage is TRBV2 and J usage is TRBJ2-5; D is perhaps TRBD2 (6 bases). Germline lookup yields CDR1 SNHLY and CDR2 FYNNEI. This CDR3 has 16 residues. The germline V and J ends were trimmed by 4 bases and 4 bases, with 19 bases remaining between them. CDR3 DNA: TGTGCCAGCAGTGTCCGCGGGGCGAGTGGGGCAGAGACCCAGTACTTC. Protein: CASSVRGASGAETQYF.

The chain has TRBV4-3 and TRBJ1-6; the D is unclear. The CDR3 consists of 12 residues. Trimming stripped 0 bases from V and 9 bases from J, with 3 bases between. Per germline, CDR1 LGHNA and CDR2 YSLEER. CDR3 sequence: CASSQDGSPLHF. DNA of the CDR3: TGCGCCAGCAGCCAAGATGGTTCACCCCTCCACTTT.

The chain has TRBV9 and TRBJ1-2; no definite D call. The V gene's germline CDR1 is SGDLS and CDR2 YYNGEE. V was pared by 4 bases and J by 0 bases, with 7 bases between. The CDR3 totals 13 residues. The CDR3 region has the DNA TGTGCCAGCAGCCCCAAGTCTAACTATGGCTACACCTTC. Its translation: CASSPKSNYGYTF. Based on the CDR3 plus reference TRBV9 and TRBJ1-2, the full variable domain is DSGVTQTPKHLITATGQRVTLRCSPRSGDLSVYWYQQSLDQGLQFLIQYYNGEERAKGNILERFSAQQFPDLHSELNLSSLELGDSALYFCASSPKSNYGYTFGSGTRLTVV.

CDR3 protein: CASSQDLTSGAITDTQYF. In nucleotides, the CDR3 is TGTGCCAGCAGCCAAGATTTGACTAGCGGGGCCATCACAGATACGCAGTATTTT. The genes are TRBV3-1 (or the pseudogene TRBV3-2) and TRBJ2-3; 11 nucleotides match TRBD2. V lost 0 bases and J lost 2; bases outside the gene matches: 7. This CDR3 has 18 residues. Germline CDR1 and CDR2: LGHDT and YNNKEL (reference sequence).

This chain connects TRBV3-1 (or the pseudogene TRBV3-2) to TRBJ2-3; weak D call: TRBD1 (6 bases). V was pared by 5 bases and J by 5 bases, with 14 bases between. The CDR3 is made up of 14 amino acids. The germline gives CDR1 LGHDT, CDR2 YNNKEL (reference sequence). The CDR3 DNA reads as TGTGCCAGCAGCTGGATCAGGGGTGGAGATACGCAGTATTTT. It codes for CASSWIRGGDTQYF.

This chain connects TRBV3-1 (or the pseudogene TRBV3-2) to TRBJ2-6; perhaps TRBD1 as D (6 bases). Per germline, CDR1 LGHDT and CDR2 YNNKEL (reference sequence). The V gene lost 3 bases and the J gene lost 0 bases, with 9 bases spanning the gap. This CDR3 comprises 16 residues. The CDR3 sequence: CASSHQGSSGANVLTF. The CDR3 bases are TGTGCCAGCAGCCATCAGGGGAGCTCTGGGGCCAACGTCCTGACTTTC.

This chain joins TRBV18 and TRBJ2-1, with 10 bases matching TRBD1. The CDR3 sequence is 15 residues long. The trim removed 3 bases at V and 6 bases at J, leaving 5 bases unmatched. Looked up from germline, CDR1 is KGHSH and CDR2 is LQKENI. CDR3 sequence: CASSPGTGVGNEQFF. For the CDR3, the DNA is TGTGCCAGCTCACCCGGGACAGGGGTGGGCAATGAGCAGTTCTTC.

The J gene is TRBJ2-6, the V gene TRBV9, with D maybe TRBD1 (5 bases). This CDR3 spans 16 amino acids. V was clipped by 4 bases and J by 0 bases, with 11 bases between them. The germline V gene encodes CDR1 SGDLS and CDR2 YYNGEE. The CDR3 DNA follows: TGTGCCAGCAGCCCACAGGTCCGCTCTGGGGCCAACGTCCTGACTTTC. This translates into CASSPQVRSGANVLTF.

The CDR3 DNA reads as TGTGCCAGCAGCTTGGATAGGGCAGGGGGAGGCGGCTACACCTTC. It is translated as CASSLDRAGGGGYTF. The genes are TRBV5-4 and TRBJ1-2; 7 bases fit TRBD1. The germline V gene encodes CDR1 SGHNT and CDR2 YYREEE (reference sequence). The CDR3 runs 15 residues. J lost 8 bases, V lost 0 bases, and 10 bases had no gene match.

The chain couples TRBV20-1 to TRBJ1-5; D remains ambiguous. Trimming took off 5 bases at V and 4 bases at J, with 12 bases between the two ends. This CDR3 has 13 residues. Germline CDR1 reads DFQATT; CDR2 reads SNEGSKA (reference sequence). The CDR3: CSAGDLGNQPQHF. The CDR3, as DNA: TGCAGTGCTGGTGACTTAGGTAATCAGCCCCAGCATTTT.

The chain uses TRBV30 and TRBJ1-5, with unresolved D. The V end lost 2 bases, the J end lost 5 bases, and 7 bases lay between the germline ends. Germline assignment: CDR1 GTSNPN and CDR2 SVGIG (reference sequence). The CDR3 extends over 12 amino acids. The CDR3 sequence: CAWSSPDQPQHF. For the CDR3, the DNA is TGTGCCTGGAGTTCCCCCGATCAGCCCCAGCATTTT.

This chain joins TRBV12-3 or TRBV12-4 and TRBJ1-2, with D hard to call. Trimming removed 6 bases from V and 4 bases from J, with 9 bases in between. The CDR3 length is 12 residues. CDR3 region: CASRFKFYGYTF. DNA for the CDR3: TGTGCCAGCAGATTTAAATTCTATGGCTACACCTTC.

J is TRBJ2-1 and V is TRBV20-1; 10 bases are a match to TRBD2. The CDR3 length is 15 residues. Germline CDR1 is DFQATT and CDR2 is SNEGSKA (reference sequence). The junction had 6 bases not matched to a gene; V was cut back by 3 bases and J by 4 bases. CDR3 nucleotide sequence: TGCAGTGCTAGTGAAAGCGGGGGGGCTTACAATGAGCAGTTCTTC. Its protein is CSASESGGAYNEQFF.

The chain employs TRBV19 and TRBJ2-1, with 7 bases aligning to TRBD1. The CDR3 is 16 amino acids. Looked up from germline, CDR1 is LNHDA and CDR2 is SQIVND (reference sequence). With 7 bases clipped from V and 4 bases from J, the junction kept 13 bases outside the gene matches. Here the CDR3 reads CASNSRDSQRYNEQFF. CDR3 DNA: TGTGCCAGTAACTCAAGGGACAGCCAAAGGTACAATGAGCAGTTCTTC.

This rearrangement joins TRBV27 to TRBJ1-1; D perhaps matches TRBD1 (6 bases). Between the trimmed V and J ends, which lost 7 bases and 0 bases, there was a span of 15 bases. The CDR3 runs 15 residues. CDR1 MNHEY and CDR2 SMNVEV come from the germline V gene (reference sequence). The CDR3 DNA is TGTGCCAGCACCAACGGGGGGGGCTTGAACACTGAAGCTTTCTTT. Protein: CASTNGGGLNTEAFF.

The gene calls are TRBV6-5 and TRBJ2-7, with D possibly TRBD1 on 6 matching bases. The CDR3 length is 15 residues. V lost 4 bases to trimming and J lost 2 bases, with 15 bases between them. CDR1 is MNHEY and CDR2 is SVGAGI in the germline V gene. The CDR3 DNA reads as TGTGCCAGCAGTTCCCGACCGACAGGTCCCTACGAGCAGTACTTC. This gives the protein CASSSRPTGPYEQYF.

V and J are TRBV5-1 and TRBJ1-1, with 7 bases identical to TRBD1. Germline-derived CDR1 and CDR2 are SGHRS and YFSETQ. The CDR3 length is 17 residues. Trimming removed 4 bases from V and 2 bases from J; junction bases left unmatched: 14. CDR3: CASSRGQITPTNTEAFF. The CDR3 nucleotides read TGCGCCAGCAGCCGGGGACAGATTACACCGACAAACACTGAAGCTTTCTTT.

The CDR3 coding sequence is TGTGCCAGCAGCCAAGACCCTCCCCGAGGGTACAATGAGCAGTTCTTC. Translation gives CASSQDPPRGYNEQFF. V and J are TRBV4-2 and TRBJ2-1; tentative D call: TRBD2 (5 bases). The V end lost 0 bases, the J end lost 4 bases, and 13 bases lay between the germline ends. Looked up from germline, CDR1 is LGHNA and CDR2 is YNFKEQ. This CDR3 is built from 16 residues.

The chain is built from TRBV7-8 and TRBJ2-1, with TRBD1 matching over 10 bases. The trim removed 5 bases at V and 7 bases at J, leaving 5 bases unmatched. Germline CDR1 reads SGHVS; CDR2 reads FQNEAQ. This CDR3 has 14 residues. The DNA for the CDR3 is TGTGCCAGCAGCGTACCGGGACAGGGGAATGAGCAGTTCTTC. This translates into CASSVPGQGNEQFF.

The chain is built from TRBV6-5 and TRBJ1-1; D may be TRBD1 (5 bases). The V and J ends lost 2 bases and 0 bases respectively, with 13 bases between them. The CDR3 totals 16 residues. From germline, CDR1 is MNHEY and CDR2 SVGAGI. The CDR3 loop reads CASSYRLDIMNTEAFF. The CDR3 bases are TGTGCCAGCAGTTACAGGCTGGACATAATGAACACTGAAGCTTTCTTT.